Following are 5 T cell receptor beta chains from one sample sequenced in a study of T cells after yellow fever vaccination (dated by TCRdb to the late 2010s). Libraries were made using 5' RACE. Sequencing was performed on an Illumina NovaSeq 6000. TCRdb reprocessing: public reads trimmed at Q25 with fastp, clones called with MiXCR, in-frame beta chains kept. Duplicate CDR3 protein sequences are folded into a single record with the most common DNA and genes. Within this sample are some 340,000 distinct CDR3 sequences, with 4.1% of them counted one time only. The ten largest clonotypes hold 20% to 25% of the sample. Sample treatment or condition, as interpreted from the label and publication: live attenuated yellow fever vaccine strain. This material consisted of PBMCs, taken 5 days after the yellow fever booster vaccination. These receptors were obtained from a man between 18 and 29 years old who received the YFV17D yellow fever vaccine.

This clonotype was seen repeatedly, ten times or more. The chain combines TRBV7-9 with TRBJ2-1; no reliable D call. Trimming removed 6 bases from V and 6 bases from J, with 9 bases in between. Germline V gene data show CDR1 as SEHNR and CDR2 as FQNEAQ (reference sequence). The CDR3 is made up of 12 amino acids. CDR3 nucleotide sequence: TGTGCCAGCAGTCTTCAGAGCAATGAGCAGTTCTTC. Protein product: CASSLQSNEQFF.

This clonotype has a handful of counts. The chain joins TRBV4-1 to TRBJ1-2; TRBD1 might be the D (5 bases). The CDR3 sequence is 14 residues long. CDR1 is MGHRA and CDR2 is YSYEKL in the germline V gene. V was pared by 1 base and J by 3 bases, with 9 bases between. CDR3 DNA sequence: TGCGCCAGCAGCCAAGCCCCGGGGGACTATGGCTACACCTTC. This sequence encodes CASSQAPGDYGYTF.

The chain has TRBV6-5 and TRBJ2-7; TRBD1 agrees at 8 bases. The CDR3 covers 13 residues. Germline CDR1 is MNHEY and CDR2 is SVGAGI. The trim removed 2 bases at V and 5 bases at J, leaving 2 bases unmatched. CDR3 loop: CASSYQGAHEQYF. The DNA of the CDR3 is TGTGCCAGCAGTTACCAGGGGGCACACGAGCAGTACTTC.

This clonotype was detected a few times. The chain is built from TRBV12-3 or TRBV12-4 and TRBJ1-5, with D unresolved. CDR3 size: 19 residues. Trimming removed 4 bases at V and 4 bases at J, with 26 bases between. The CDR3 loop is CASSSAPSGGDLGNQPQHF. In DNA, the CDR3 is TGTGCCAGCAGTTCTGCTCCATCGGGCGGAGACTTGGGAAATCAGCCCCAGCATTTT.

In its sample, this clonotype was seen a few times. This rearrangement joins TRBV7-2 to TRBJ2-1; D is possibly TRBD2 (5 bases). The germline V gene encodes CDR1 SGHTA and CDR2 FQGNSA. V was pared by 1 base and J by 0 bases, with 7 bases between. There are 15 residues in the CDR3. For the CDR3, the DNA is TGTGCCAGCAGCTTAGAAGAGGGCTCCTACAATGAGCAGTTCTTC. Its translation: CASSLEEGSYNEQFF.